One and the same sample provided the 27 T cell receptor beta chains below, sequenced in a study of blood T cell repertoires in COVID-19. Sequencing used immunoSEQ multiplex PCR; TCRdb keeps in-frame clones, though not all of them. The repertoire has under 250,000 clones, about four fifths of them found once; the top ten carry 2% to 3%. The sequenced sample was peripheral blood. The receptors here all came from a woman aged 40 to 50 with active or convalescent COVID-19.

This sequence joins TRBV7-8 and TRBJ2-6; D remains ambiguous. The CDR3 has 17 amino acids. Germline loops: CDR1 SGHVS, CDR2 FQNEAQ. V lost 3 bases, J lost 2 bases, and 14 bases lay in between. CDR3 loop: CASSFGTITAGANVLTF. The DNA for the CDR3 is TGTGCCAGCAGCTTTGGTACAATCACAGCTGGGGCCAACGTCCTGACTTTC.

The chain has TRBV4-3 and TRBJ1-4, with TRBD1 identical over 8 bases. The V gene end was trimmed by 3 bases and the J gene end by 5 bases; junction bases not matched to a gene: 5. This CDR3 is 15 amino acids long. Germline values: CDR1 LGHNA, CDR2 YSLEER. For the CDR3, the DNA is TGCGCCAGCAGCCAGTTCGGACAGGGAAATGAAAAACTGTTTTTT. Translating gives CASSQFGQGNEKLFF.

This clone has more than one count but fewer than ten. The CDR3 DNA reads as TGTGCCTGGAGCCCGCGGGGCGAGCAGTTCTTC. This gives the protein CAWSPRGEQFF. The chain has TRBV30 and TRBJ2-1; possibly TRBD2 for D (6 bases). Trimming pared 3 bases from V and 10 bases from J, leaving 10 bases between. CDR3 size: 11 residues. Germline V lookup: CDR1 GTSNPN, CDR2 SVGIG (reference sequence). Variable domain in full (rest from reference TRBV30 and TRBJ2-1): SQTIHQWPATLVQPVGSPLSLECTVEGTSNPNLYWYRQAAGRGLQLLFYSVGIGQISSEVPQNLSASRPQDRQFILSSKKLLLSDSGFYLCAWSPRGEQFFGPGTRLTVL.

The chain employs TRBV7-9 and TRBJ1-1, with D hard to call. The V and J ends lost 0 bases and 1 base respectively, with 3 bases between them. CDR1 and CDR2 from the germline V gene are SEHNR and FQNEAQ (reference sequence). The CDR3 spans 13 residues. DNA for the CDR3: TGTGCCAGCAGCTTAGCCTGGAACACTGAAGCTTTCTTT. It specifies CASSLAWNTEAFF. Using reference TRBV7-9 and TRBJ1-1 for the parts outside the CDR3, the full variable domain is DTGVSQNPRHKITKRGQNVTFRCDPISEHNRLYWYRQTLGQGPEFLTYFQNEAQLEKSRLLSDRFSAERPKGSFSTLEIQRTEQGDSAMYLCASSLAWNTEAFFGQGTRLTVV.

The rearrangement uses TRBV18 and TRBJ1-1; the D is unclear. Germline loops: CDR1 KGHSH, CDR2 LQKENI. V lost 1 base, J lost 1 base, and 25 bases lay in between. The CDR3 is made up of 20 amino acids. The CDR3 sequence is CASSPRYAGMGSRGNTEAFF. CDR3 in DNA: TGTGCCAGCTCACCACGATACGCAGGCATGGGCAGTCGTGGGAACACTGAAGCTTTCTTT.

V gene TRBV29-1 combines with J gene TRBJ1-2; 7 nucleotides line up with TRBD1. V lost 1 base to trimming and J lost 3 bases; unmatched junction nucleotides: 14. The CDR3 consists of 17 residues. Germline loops: CDR1 SQVTM, CDR2 ANQGSEA. The CDR3 DNA reads as TGCAGCGTTGAAGTTCTCAGGGGGAACCTTCCGGACTATGGCTACACCTTC. Encoded protein: CSVEVLRGNLPDYGYTF.

The V and J genes are TRBV3-1 (or the pseudogene TRBV3-2) and TRBJ2-2; TRBD2 is a possible D gene (5 bases). Trimming removed 4 bases at V and 3 bases at J, with 9 bases between. The CDR3 consists of 14 residues. CDR1 is LGHDT, CDR2 YNNKEL, per germline (reference sequence). CDR3 sequence reads: CASSPLAHTGELFF. The CDR3 region has the DNA TGTGCCAGCAGCCCCCTAGCTCACACCGGGGAGCTGTTTTTT.

The V call is TRBV7-9, the J call TRBJ1-2; maybe TRBD1 (5 bases). This CDR3 has 15 residues. Between the trimmed V and J ends, which lost 1 base and 7 bases, there was a span of 16 bases. Germline CDR1 SEHNR, CDR2 FQNEAQ (reference sequence). CDR3 in amino acids: CASSLGAGPSSGYTF. The CDR3, as DNA: TGTGCCAGCAGCTTAGGGGCAGGGCCCTCCTCTGGCTACACCTTC.

The chain combines TRBV30 with TRBJ1-1; D might be TRBD1 (6 bases). This CDR3 region has 16 residues. The germline gives CDR1 GTSNPN, CDR2 SVGIG (reference sequence). Trimming shortened V by 3 bases and J by 0 bases, and 17 bases separated the two germline ends. In DNA, the CDR3 is TGTGCCTGGAGGTCTTGGACAGTTAGGATGAACACTGAAGCTTTCTTT. Protein sequence: CAWRSWTVRMNTEAFF. Full variable domain (missing parts from reference TRBV30 and TRBJ1-1): SQTIHQWPATLVQPVGSPLSLECTVEGTSNPNLYWYRQAAGRGLQLLFYSVGIGQISSEVPQNLSASRPQDRQFILSSKKLLLSDSGFYLCAWRSWTVRMNTEAFFGQGTRLTVV.

This clone has a handful of counts. The chain links TRBV19 to TRBJ1-3; a possible D gene is TRBD1 (5 bases). CDR3 size: 16 residues. Trimming removed 3 bases from V and 2 bases from J, with 14 bases in between. Germline CDR1 LNHDA, CDR2 SQIVND (reference sequence). The CDR3 here is CASSIPQVRAGNTIYF. The CDR3 nucleotides are TGTGCCAGTAGTATCCCACAGGTCCGGGCTGGAAACACCATATATTTT.

The chain has TRBV6-5 and TRBJ2-5; 12 nucleotides line up with TRBD2. CDR1 and CDR2 from the germline V gene are MNHEY and SVGAGI. CDR3 size: 15 residues. The V and J ends lost 7 bases and 2 bases, in that order; junction bases with no gene match: 5. The CDR3 DNA reads as TGTGCCAGCACCGAACTAGCGGGGGGACAAGAGACCCAGTACTTC. Protein sequence: CASTELAGGQETQYF.

The chain joins TRBV29-1 to TRBJ1-1, with 8 bases that match TRBD1. The CDR3 extends over 12 amino acids. V lost 7 bases to trimming and J lost 6 bases; unmatched junction nucleotides: 7. Germline CDR1 SQVTM, CDR2 ANQGSEA. CDR3 coding DNA: TGCAGCGCCAGGGGACAGGTGTCTGAAGCTTTCTTT. It is translated as CSARGQVSEAFF.

The chain is built from TRBV29-1 and TRBJ2-7; D perhaps matches TRBD1 (6 bases). This CDR3 spans 12 amino acids. From germline, CDR1 is SQVTM and CDR2 ANQGSEA. Trimming removed 6 bases from V and 0 bases from J, with 9 bases in between. CDR3 protein: CSVLGGSYEQYF. DNA of the CDR3: TGCAGCGTATTAGGGGGCTCCTACGAGCAGTACTTC.

This chain connects TRBV3-1 (or the pseudogene TRBV3-2) to TRBJ2-1; tentative D call: TRBD1 (5 bases). This CDR3 is built from 14 residues. Germline assignment: CDR1 LGHDT and CDR2 YNNKEL (reference sequence). Trimming left V 4 bases short and J 5 bases short, with 12 bases between. Here the CDR3 DNA reads TGTGCCAGCAGCCCCATAGACAGCAACAATGAGCAGTTCTTC. Protein product: CASSPIDSNNEQFF.

V is TRBV19 and J is TRBJ1-5; 7 positions match TRBD1. V was pared by 8 bases and J by 7 bases, with 11 bases of the junction left unmatched. Germline V gene sequence: CDR1 LNHDA, CDR2 SQIVND (reference sequence). The CDR3 covers 14 residues. The CDR3 sequence is CASGGRQGVQPQHF. CDR3 nucleotides: TGTGCCAGTGGAGGGAGGCAGGGGGTCCAGCCCCAGCATTTT.

The chain employs TRBV6-5 and TRBJ1-6; the match to TRBD1 covers 7 bases. The germline V gene has CDR1 MNHEY and CDR2 SVGAGI. The CDR3 is 16 residues long. The J segment lost 11 bases and the V segment lost 4 bases, leaving 14 bases of the junction unmatched. CDR3 loop: CASSSPRDRVVPPLHF. The CDR3 region has the DNA TGTGCCAGCAGTTCTCCCCGCGACAGGGTAGTTCCACCCCTCCACTTT.

The chain uses TRBV15 and TRBJ1-2, with TRBD1 matching over 9 bases. J was trimmed by 6 bases and V by 0 bases; bases with no gene match: 11. The CDR3 covers 17 residues. In germline, CDR1 is LNHNV, CDR2 YYDKDF (reference sequence). The CDR3 sequence: CATSRDTGTGTGNGYTF. CDR3 coding DNA: TGTGCCACCAGCAGAGATACCGGGACAGGGACGGGGAATGGCTACACCTTC.

The rearrangement joins TRBV15 to TRBJ2-1; a weak D match, TRBD2 (6 bases). V shed 8 bases and J shed 0 bases, with 11 bases lying between them. CDR1 is LNHNV, CDR2 YYDKDF, per germline (reference sequence). The CDR3 is made up of 14 amino acids. The CDR3: CATRGRDSYNEQFF. The CDR3, as DNA: TGTGCCACCCGGGGGAGAGACTCCTACAATGAGCAGTTCTTC.

V and J are TRBV24-1 and TRBJ2-3, with no clear D. In germline, CDR1 is KGHDR, CDR2 SFDVKD. CDR3 size: 13 residues. V shed 4 bases and J shed 0 bases, with 4 bases lying between them. This chain's CDR3 is CATSDPSTDTQYF. DNA of the CDR3: TGTGCCACCAGTGACCCTAGCACAGATACGCAGTATTTT.

This sequence joins TRBV10-3 and TRBJ1-1; D possibly corresponds to TRBD1 (6 bases). V was cut by 11 bases and J by 4 bases, with 17 bases left in between. The CDR3 has 13 amino acids. Germline V gene data show CDR1 as ENHRY and CDR2 as SYGVKD. The CDR3 spells CAVTKGGGTEAFF. In DNA form, the CDR3 reads TGTGCCGTCACGAAAGGGGGGGGCACTGAAGCTTTCTTT.

The rearrangement links TRBV11-2 to TRBJ2-3; tentative D call: TRBD1 (5 bases). V lost 5 bases and J lost 0, with 15 bases in between. In germline, CDR1 is SGHAT, CDR2 FQNNGV. This CDR3 is 16 amino acids long. This chain's CDR3 is CASSRVGAVSTDTQYF. The CDR3 DNA reads as TGTGCCAGCAGCAGGGTAGGGGCAGTAAGCACAGATACGCAGTATTTT.

This chain links TRBV6-5 with TRBJ1-3, with a weak D call TRBD1 (5 bases). V dropped 6 bases and J dropped 10 bases, with 13 bases sitting between them. There are 12 residues in the CDR3. Looked up from germline, CDR1 is MNHEY and CDR2 is SVGAGI. CDR3 DNA: TGTGCCAGCAGCGCAGGGTCTCCGACCATATATTTT. Its protein product is CASSAGSPTIYF.

The rearrangement links TRBV5-1 to TRBJ2-7; maybe TRBD2 (5 bases). CDR3 length equals 15 residues. Trimming pared 2 bases from V and 0 bases from J, leaving 12 bases between. The germline gives CDR1 SGHRS, CDR2 YFSETQ. The CDR3 DNA follows: TGCGCCAGCAGCTTCGGTACGGGGTCCTCCTACGAGCAGTACTTC. Amino acid sequence: CASSFGTGSSYEQYF.

The chain joins TRBV24-1 to TRBJ2-7; D remains unclear. This CDR3 region has 13 residues. The germline CDR1 and CDR2 sequences are KGHDR and SFDVKD. The ends were cut back, 4 bases at V and 1 base at J, with 7 bases in the middle. The CDR3 DNA sequence: TGTGCCACCAGTGAGTCCGGTTCCTACGAGCAGTACTTC. Its translation: CATSESGSYEQYF.

This chain uses TRBV5-6 with TRBJ1-1; no clear D. Trimming took off 2 bases at V and 11 bases at J, with 13 bases between the two ends. The CDR3 is made up of 12 amino acids. CDR1 is SGHDT and CDR2 is YYEEEE in the germline V gene. CDR3 in amino acids: CASSFDHIPAFF. CDR3 nucleotide sequence: TGTGCCAGCAGCTTTGATCACATTCCGGCTTTCTTT.

This clone was seen a single time. The chain carries TRBV19 and TRBJ1-2; D gene ambiguous. This CDR3 region has 12 residues. Germline CDR1 LNHDA, CDR2 SQIVND (reference sequence). V was clipped by 6 bases and J by 8 bases, with 13 bases between them. The CDR3 coding sequence is TGTGCCAGTAGGGAGGTTGGTAAGGGCTACACCTTC. This codes for CASREVGKGYTF.

The chain carries TRBV6-4 and TRBJ2-3; 10 bases are a match to TRBD2. This CDR3 is 14 amino acids long. Germline-derived CDR1 and CDR2 are MRHNA and SNTAGT. Trimming at V came to 6 bases and at J to 8 bases, leaving 8 bases not matched to a gene. CDR3 DNA: TGTGCCAGCAGCAGCGGGGGGGGTGCCCCTACGCAGTATTTT. As protein: CASSSGGGAPTQYF.